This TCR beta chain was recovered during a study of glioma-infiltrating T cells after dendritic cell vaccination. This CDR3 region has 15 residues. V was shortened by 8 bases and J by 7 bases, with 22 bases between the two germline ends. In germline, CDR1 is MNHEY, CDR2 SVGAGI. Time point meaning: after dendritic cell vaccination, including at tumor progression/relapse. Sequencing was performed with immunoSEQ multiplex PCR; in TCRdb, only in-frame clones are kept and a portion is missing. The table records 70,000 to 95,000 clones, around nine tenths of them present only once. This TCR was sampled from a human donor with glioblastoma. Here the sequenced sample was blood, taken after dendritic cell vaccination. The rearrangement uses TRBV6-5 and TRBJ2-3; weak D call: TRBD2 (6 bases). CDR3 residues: CASRLRTEGPHTQYF. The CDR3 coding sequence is TGTGCCAGCCGCTTGAGGACGGAGGGCCCACATACGCAGTATTTT.